The clone carrying this T cell receptor (beta chain) was counted many times. The data originate from a study of T-cell reconstitution after alpha-beta-depleted transplantation in children. Unique molecular identifiers were incorporated into the prepared TCRbeta library. MiXCR, run by TCRdb on the PCR reads, gives a single entry per CDR3 protein. This table holds about 640,000 distinct CDR3 sequences, 16% found once. The specimen was PBMCs from the stem cell graft donor, collected from the stem cell graft. The receptor's source is a human donor who donated a stem cell graft to a child with acute myeloid leukemia.

CDR3: CSARRTASSYEQYF. CDR3 bases: TGCAGTGCTAGGAGGACAGCGAGCTCCTACGAGCAGTACTTC. The V gene is TRBV20-1, the J gene TRBJ2-7; a possible D gene is TRBD1 (6 bases). The V gene's germline CDR1 is DFQATT and CDR2 SNEGSKA (reference sequence). V was cut by 3 bases and J by 0 bases, with 12 bases left in between. The CDR3 runs 14 residues.